The entry below describes one T cell receptor (beta chain). The antigen is undetermined. The germline and genes are mouse ones. The read stops 3 residues short of the end of the CDR3; the missing end is completed from the germline J gene. The V segment lost 0 bases and the J segment 1 base; nucleotides outside the gene matches: 0. Germline V lookup: CDR1 NSQYPW, CDR2 LRSPGD (reference sequence). CDR3 size: 16 residues. cDNA reverse transcribed from extracted RNA served as the sequencing template. Repertoires were generated with immunoSEQ multiplex PCR, while TCRdb's copy carries only in-frame clones and drops some. The sample presents 270,000 or so clones, none singletons. These data belong to a study of CD8+ T cells in alopecia areata. On the study more broadly: Spontaneous alopecia affected the roughly 6-13-month-old C3H/HeJ graft donors, whose skin was transplanted to approximately 6-10-week-old female C3H/HeJ mice. General study points: An increase in clonality over normal scalp was evident in lesional scalp, especially alopecia totalis/universalis.

Cutaneous lymph node cells were pooled, and they were sorted using CD4, CD8alpha, NKG2D, NKG2ACE and other markers. The sample consisted of CD4+ T cells sorted from a lymph node. The sequence was obtained from a C3H/HeJ mouse with alopecia areata. MHC haplotype of the strain: H2-k. The chain uses TRBV1 and TRBJ1-6; 7 nucleotides line up with TRBD1. Being an ORF, TRBJ1-6 has a function that is uncertain. The CDR3 here is CTCSAETGSYNSPLYF. The CDR3 bases that were read are TGCACCTGCAGTGCAGAGACAGGGTCCTATAATTCGCCC.